The rows below give T cell receptor beta chains drawn from one sample of a study of cytomegalovirus exposure and HLA in healthy donors. Here immunoSEQ multiplex PCR was the method, and the copy in TCRdb shows in-frame clones only, minus some. The sample has 65,000 to 100,000 clones; over 60% are singletons. The sample was PBMCs. The receptor set was obtained from a man aged 35-49 years in good health and CMV-seronegative. CDR3s include the opening cysteine and the closing phenylalanine or tryptophan. Some rows mark clone size as missing; the rest say once, few, many or name a class of expanded clone.

v_call: TRBV7-2; j_call: TRBJ2-3; clone_size: few; cdr3_aa: CASSLAGGVDTQYF
v_call: TRBV27; j_call: TRBJ2-7; clone_size: -; cdr3_aa: CASSAWGQAYEQYF
v_call: TRBV6-5; j_call: TRBJ1-1; clone_size: once; cdr3_aa: CASSSRGYREAFF
v_call: TRBV7-8; j_call: TRBJ2-7; clone_size: -; cdr3_aa: CASSYAGIAYEQYF
v_call: TRBV7-2; j_call: TRBJ2-1; clone_size: few; cdr3_aa: CASSQTSGGPSYNEQFF
v_call: TRBV9; j_call: TRBJ1-4; clone_size: -; cdr3_aa: CASSVDGQGNEKLFF
v_call: TRBV5-5; j_call: TRBJ1-2; clone_size: -; cdr3_aa: CASSFDWGVYGYTF
v_call: TRBV7-2; j_call: TRBJ2-1; clone_size: -; cdr3_aa: CASSLGLINEQFF
v_call: TRBV5-1; j_call: TRBJ2-1; clone_size: few; cdr3_aa: CASSLRQGGEQFF
v_call: TRBV10-1; j_call: TRBJ2-2; clone_size: few; cdr3_aa: CASSDSGTGELFF
v_call: TRBV28; j_call: TRBJ1-4; clone_size: -; cdr3_aa: CASSIRQGTNEKLFF
v_call: TRBV4-3; j_call: TRBJ1-5; clone_size: -; cdr3_aa: CASTPAYRGRNQPQHF
v_call: TRBV5-1; j_call: TRBJ2-5; clone_size: -; cdr3_aa: CASWIPGRQETQYF
v_call: TRBV29-1; j_call: TRBJ2-3; clone_size: -; cdr3_aa: CSVEDGASGTDTQYF
v_call: TRBV9; j_call: TRBJ2-2; clone_size: -; cdr3_aa: CASSSRPGGSVANTGELFF
v_call: TRBV28; j_call: TRBJ1-2; clone_size: -; cdr3_aa: CATGGTAGSLYGYTF
v_call: TRBV6-5; j_call: TRBJ1-1; clone_size: few; cdr3_aa: CASSLGPTEAFF
v_call: TRBV18; j_call: TRBJ1-5; clone_size: -; cdr3_aa: CASSPAGLNSNQPQHF
v_call: TRBV27; j_call: TRBJ2-5; clone_size: once; cdr3_aa: CASSLRPGGYETQYF
v_call: TRBV13; j_call: TRBJ1-6; clone_size: -; cdr3_aa: CASWDREYNSPLHF
v_call: TRBV2; j_call: TRBJ1-5; clone_size: -; cdr3_aa: CASSEPGQGRQPQHF
v_call: TRBV5-6; j_call: TRBJ2-7; clone_size: -; cdr3_aa: CASTLNPTGPREQYF